This TCR beta chain was obtained from a study of blood T cell repertoires in COVID-19. As for the study in general: Researchers got acute and convalescent COVID-19 samples from the United States, Italy and Spain. Sources were T cells, B-cell-depleted T cells, or PBMCs; the material itself was cDNA or gDNA.

In the study's own analysis: The assay estimated nucleated cells by amplifying reference gene primers. The assay was immunoSEQ multiplex PCR, and TCRdb's table has in-frame clones only and misses some. The V and J calls and the clone size are those of that table, but D and trimming were determined from the DNA. The repertoire holds 20,000 to 25,000 clones, with 70% to 90% as singletons. Sequenced sample: peripheral blood. The receptor was isolated from a woman older than 75 with active COVID-19.

DNA for the CDR3: TGTGCCAGCAGCTTAGAGGCTAGCGGGGGGTACAATGAGCAGTTCTTC. It specifies CASSLEASGGYNEQFF. This sequence joins TRBV11-2 and TRBJ2-1; 11 nucleotides match TRBD2. The V segment lost 0 bases and the J segment 4 bases; nucleotides outside the gene matches: 2. The CDR3 is 16 residues long. In germline, CDR1 is SGHAT, CDR2 FQNNGV.